The entry that follows covers one T cell receptor (beta chain) sequence. The antigen it binds to is not known. There are no base qualities to consult, and no much larger clone falls within one base. The record originates from a study of CD8 T cells in Susac syndrome (dated by TCRdb to the late 2010s). Context from the whole study: Whether CD8+ T cell activation and differentiation in Susac syndrome was antigen driven was tested using repertoire sequencing. The study compared CD8+ T cell repertoire clonality among around 11 healthy donors, roughly 14 Susac syndrome patients and 15 or so multiple sclerosis patients.

Findings and caveats that apply to the study as a whole: The number of individuals in the TCR sequencing and HLA analysis was acknowledged as relatively small.

RNA was extracted using the RNeasy kit, and about 0.45 to 1 ug of the RNA was reverse transcribed with random hexamers. The immunoSEQ multiplex PCR assay, which covers 54 Vbeta and 13 Jbeta segments, was used to amplify TCR beta CDR3 regions. PCR amplification bias was corrected by using a synthetic template baseline for primer optimization and computational correction. On the authors' methods: Only productive sequences were kept, with reads annotated to V, D and J genes according to IMGT and analyzed in immunoSEQ Analyzer. Clonality was computed as one minus Shannon entropy normalized by log2 of the number of productive unique sequences. Public and private clones were assessed among the 100 most prevalent clones of each patient and control. Clones were defined as Susac-specific when absent from the healthy and MS cohorts, from roughly 1,000 published viral clones and from other ImmuneACCESS disease sequences. TCRdb trimmed public reads at Q25 via fastp, called clones via MiXCR and kept in-frame beta chains. Entries are consolidated by CDR3 protein sequence, retaining the most common genes and DNA. TCRdb, not the original authors, processed these V and J calls. Counted in this sample were some 400,000 distinct CDR3 sequences; approximately 89% of them appeared once. 0.09% to 0.15% of the sample comes from the top ten.

There are 13 amino acids in the CDR3, from cysteine to phenylalanine inclusive. Here the CDR3 DNA is all that survives: 39 bases in frame from base 1. The junction shows trimming of 3 bases on V and 4 bases on J, plus 10 bases between the germline ends. According to the germline V gene (reference sequence), CDR1 reads LNHNV and CDR2 reads YYDKDF. Peripheral blood CD8+ and CD4+ T cells from healthy donors, Susac syndrome patients and multiple sclerosis patients were profiled using high-throughput TCR beta sequencing. The multiple sclerosis controls were treatment-naive patients whose relapsing-remitting disease, either stable or active, fulfilled the revised McDonald criteria. Bulk CD8+ and CD4+ T cells were purified by magnetic negative isolation, while CD8+ TEMRA cells were enriched using FACS. Blood was collected in EDTA tubes and processed within 24 hours, with PBMCs isolated through density gradient centrifugation. PBMCs intended for TCR sequencing were cryopreserved in liquid nitrogen and were subsequently thawed in a 37 degrees C water bath. The sorted or isolated CD4+, CD8+ and CD8+ TEMRA cells had a purity of 90% or higher.

The rearrangement combines TRBV15 with TRBJ2-7, with the D gene call left open. Sequenced sample: CD8+ T cells from PBMCs. The clonotype originates from a human donor with multiple sclerosis. The nucleotide sequence is TGTGCCACCAGCAGTACGAGGCTTTACGAGCAGTACTTC. This sequence encodes CATSSTRLYEQYF. The CDR3 plus the reference TRBV15 and TRBJ2-7 genes for the other parts give the full variable domain: DAMVIQNPRYQVTQFGKPVTLSCSQTLNHNVMYWYQQKSSQAPKLLFHYYDKDFNNEADTPDNFQSRRPNTSFCFLDIRSPGLGDTAMYLCATSSTRLYEQYFGPGTRLTVT.